This T cell receptor beta chain was sequenced in a study of cytomegalovirus exposure and HLA in healthy donors. General study points: Some highly shared sequence variants likely arose as a pipeline artifact.

As for this clone: The antigen is unknown.

The CDR3 contains 13 residues. Germline assignment: CDR1 MNHNS and CDR2 SASEGT. V was clipped by 8 bases and J by 4 bases, with 12 bases between them. PCR was performed using 60 Vbeta and 13 Jbeta primers. Profiled with immunoSEQ multiplex PCR; TCRdb holds only in-frame clones, not every one. The repertoire consists of about 200,000 clones, with around 86% occurring once and the leading ten covering about 3%. V is TRBV6-1 and J is TRBJ1-5; TRBD1 might be the D (6 bases). The sample taken for sequencing was PBMCs. The source is a woman aged 40 to 50 in good health and CMV-seronegative. The CDR3 coding sequence is TGTGCCAGCCGGGTCCAGGGGAATCAGCCCCAGCATTTT. It specifies CASRVQGNQPQHF.